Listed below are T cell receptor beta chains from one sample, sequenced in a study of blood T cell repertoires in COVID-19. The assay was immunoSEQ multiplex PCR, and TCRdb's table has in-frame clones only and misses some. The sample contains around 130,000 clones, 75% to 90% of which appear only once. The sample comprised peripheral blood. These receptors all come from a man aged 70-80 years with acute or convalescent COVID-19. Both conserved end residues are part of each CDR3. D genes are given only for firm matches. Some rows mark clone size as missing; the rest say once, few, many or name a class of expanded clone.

TGTGCCAGCACCCGGCAGGGGTCCGGGGAGCTGTTTTTT CASTRQGSGELFF - TRBJ2-2 TRBV5-4 -
TGTGCCAGCAGCTTGTCGGGGGGCAGGAACTATGGCTACACCTTC CASSLSGGRNYGYTF - TRBJ1-2 TRBV5-5 once
TGCGCCAGCAGCCTGGGAGGGGAGGGGGAAGGGGAAAAACTGTTTTTT CASSLGGEGEGEKLFF - TRBJ1-4 TRBV4-1 few
TGTGCCAGCAGGAGGGAAAACGCAAACACCGGGGAGCTGTTTTTT CASRRENANTGELFF - TRBJ2-2 TRBV6-5 -
TGCGCCAGCGCCCTAGGGGACTTCTATGGCTACACCTTC CASALGDFYGYTF - TRBJ1-2 TRBV5-1 -
TGTGCCAGCAGCGTTGGGACAGTCAAAGAGACCCAGTACTTC CASSVGTVKETQYF TRBD1 TRBJ2-5 TRBV9 -
TGTGCCAGCAGCTTATCTGAGACCCAGTACTTC CASSLSETQYF - TRBJ2-5 TRBV11-2 once
TGTGCCAGCAGCTTGGAGGGCAGGGGGGTTGAGCAGTTCTTC CASSLEGRGVEQFF - TRBJ2-1 TRBV5-5 few
TGTGCCACCAGCAGGGGCAGGGAAAATGAGCAGTTCTTC CATSRGRENEQFF - TRBJ2-1 TRBV15 -
TGCGCCAGCAGCCCAGGGGGTGGACGCACTGAAGCTTTCTTT CASSPGGGRTEAFF TRBD1 TRBJ1-1 TRBV5-1 -
TGTGCCAGCAGGCATCTCTCAGGATATGGCTACACCTTC CASRHLSGYGYTF - TRBJ1-2 TRBV12-3/TRBV12-4 -
TGTGCCAGTACAGTAGACAATGAGCAGTTCTTC CASTVDNEQFF - TRBJ2-1 TRBV7-9 -
TGTGCCAGCTCACCACCTAGCGGGGGACGGCAGTACTTC CASSPPSGGRQYF TRBD2 TRBJ2-7 TRBV18 many
TGCGCCAGCAGCTTGGGTTCAGGTCCTAATCAGCCCCAGCATTTT CASSLGSGPNQPQHF - TRBJ1-5 TRBV5-1 -
TGTGCCAGCAGGCAAAGGGGGAATCAGCCCCAGCATTTT CASRQRGNQPQHF - TRBJ1-5 TRBV6-5 -
TGTGCCAGCTCCGAGGGGACAGCAGGCTCACCCCTCCACTTT CASSEGTAGSPLHF TRBD1 TRBJ1-6 TRBV6-4 -
TGTGCCAGCAGCTTTGGGGGCCAGAACACTGAAGCTTTCTTT CASSFGGQNTEAFF - TRBJ1-1 TRBV7-2 -
TGTGCCAGCAGCTCCGGGGGGACCTTCTATGGCTACACCTTC CASSSGGTFYGYTF - TRBJ1-2 TRBV7-2 -
TGTGCCAGCAGCCAGGGGGGGGCGGCAGATACGCAGTATTTT CASSQGGAADTQYF - TRBJ2-3 TRBV4-2 -
TGCAGCGCAGGGACTAGCGGGGCTGATACGCAGTATTTT CSAGTSGADTQYF TRBD2 TRBJ2-3 TRBV29-1 -
TGTGCCTGGCTCCCCCGGGACAGGAAGTTCTATGGCTACACCTTC CAWLPRDRKFYGYTF TRBD1 TRBJ1-2 TRBV30 -
TGTGCCAGCAGCTTAAGGGGCATGAACACTGAAGCTTTCTTT CASSLRGMNTEAFF - TRBJ1-1 TRBV5-6 -
TGTGCCAGCGGGTTAACAGGGGCCGTCTCTGGGGCCAACGTCCTGACTTTC CASGLTGAVSGANVLTF TRBD1 TRBJ2-6 TRBV11-2 -
TGTGCCAGCAGTGCGGACAGGGGGGGTCTCACTGAGCAGTTCTTC CASSADRGGLTEQFF TRBD1 TRBJ2-1 TRBV2 -
TGTGCCAGCAGCCAGGCGGGACAGAGTTGGGAGACCCAGTACTTC CASSQAGQSWETQYF - TRBJ2-5 TRBV7-9 once
TGTGCCAGTAGTGCTTATGGGGCCGGTAGAAAGGACGAGCAGTACTTC CASSAYGAGRKDEQYF - TRBJ2-7 TRBV19 -
TGTGCCAGCAGCCAATTGTCAGGGGTTTTCACAGATACGCAGTATTTT CASSQLSGVFTDTQYF - TRBJ2-3 TRBV16 -
TGTGCCAGCAGCTTATTTACAGGGGGGTACAATGAGCAGTTCTTC CASSLFTGGYNEQFF TRBD1 TRBJ2-1 TRBV7-2 -
TGTGCCAGCAGCGAGAGGACTAGTGACGACTACGAGCAGTACTTC CASSERTSDDYEQYF TRBD2 TRBJ2-7 TRBV6-5 -
TGCGCCAGCAGCCCAACAGGGTCGGGGCAGCCCCAGCATTTT CASSPTGSGQPQHF - TRBJ1-5 TRBV5-1 -
TGTGCCAGCAGCCTACAGGGGACAAATCTCTTTAGCTCCTATAATTCACCCCTCCACTTT CASSLQGTNLFSSYNSPLHF TRBD1 TRBJ1-6 TRBV28 -
TGTGCCAGCAGGTTAGCGCTGAGCTCCTACGAGCAGTACTTC CASRLALSSYEQYF - TRBJ2-7 TRBV6-6 -
TGTGCCATCAGTGTAGGGGTAGCGGGGGGGCCAGATACGCAGTATTTT CAISVGVAGGPDTQYF TRBD2 TRBJ2-3 TRBV10-3 -
TGTGCCAGCAGTACAGGGGATCCCGGGGAGCTGTTTTTT CASSTGDPGELFF TRBD1 TRBJ2-2 TRBV12-3/TRBV12-4 -
TGCGCCAGCAGCTTGGGGACAGGGGGCAATCAGCCCCAGCATTTT CASSLGTGGNQPQHF TRBD1 TRBJ1-5 TRBV5-1 -
TGTGCCTGGAGTGTACAGGGCTCGCGGCCCTATGGCTACACCTTC CAWSVQGSRPYGYTF - TRBJ1-2 TRBV30 -
TGTGCCAGCAGCCCGGGACAGGGCTCTCAGCCCCAGCATTTT CASSPGQGSQPQHF TRBD1 TRBJ1-5 TRBV2 medium-sized
TGTGCCAGCAGTGCCGCCGGGACAGGGGCTTATGAAAAACTGTTTTTT CASSAAGTGAYEKLFF TRBD1 TRBJ1-4 TRBV6-1 -
TGCGCCAGCAGCTACGGGACAGGGGGTTCGAACACCGGGGAGCTGTTTTTT CASSYGTGGSNTGELFF TRBD1 TRBJ2-2 TRBV5-1 -
TGTGCCAGCATACTAGCGGGGGGCAACACAGATACGCAGTATTTT CASILAGGNTDTQYF TRBD2 TRBJ2-3 TRBV28 -
TGCGCCAGCAGCTTGGTAGGGGGGGCTGAAGCTTTCTTT CASSLVGGAEAFF - TRBJ1-1 TRBV5-1 -
TGTGCCAGCAGCTTCACTAGCGGGGGGCCCGATGAGCAGTTCTTC CASSFTSGGPDEQFF TRBD2 TRBJ2-1 TRBV11-3 once
TGTGCCAGCAGTGAGCAGGGGAGGGACTATGGCTACACCTTC CASSEQGRDYGYTF - TRBJ1-2 TRBV2 -